This TCR beta chain comes out of a study of CD8 T cells in Susac syndrome. RNA totalling roughly 0.45 to 1 ug underwent reverse transcription with random hexamers. MiXCR, run by TCRdb on the immunoSEQ multiplex PCR reads, gives a single entry per CDR3 protein. The table lists some 96,000 distinct CDR3 sequences, 85% to 95% of them singletons. V gave up 8 bases and J gave up 6 bases; unmatched junction bases: 8. Germline loops: CDR1 MNHNY, CDR2 SVGAGI (reference sequence). The CDR3 loop spans 14 amino acids. The material sequenced was CD4+ T cells from PBMCs. This receptor was taken from a human donor with Susac syndrome. This sequence joins TRBV6-6 and TRBJ2-7, with 12 bases fitting TRBD2. For the CDR3, the DNA is TGTGCCAGCTCCATGGGACTAGCGGGTCTCGAGCAGTACTTC. Its translation is CASSMGLAGLEQYF.